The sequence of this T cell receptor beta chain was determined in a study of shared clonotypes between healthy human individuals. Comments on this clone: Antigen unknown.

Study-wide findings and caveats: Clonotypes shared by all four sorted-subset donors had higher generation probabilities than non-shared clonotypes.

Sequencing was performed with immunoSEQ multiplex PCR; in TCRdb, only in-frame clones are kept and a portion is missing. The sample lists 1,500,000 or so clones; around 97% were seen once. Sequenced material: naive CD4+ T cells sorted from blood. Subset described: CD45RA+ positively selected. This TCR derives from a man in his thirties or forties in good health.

CDR3 DNA sequence: TGTGCCAGCAGCTTAGACAGGGGAGCTCAGCCCCAGCATTTT. The encoded protein is CASSLDRGAQPQHF. V is TRBV7-2 and J is TRBJ1-5; 7 bases agree with TRBD1. V lost 1 base, J lost 6 bases, and 3 bases stayed unmatched. The CDR3 is 14 residues long. Germline assignment: CDR1 SGHTA and CDR2 FQGNSA. The full variable domain, rest sourced from reference TRBV7-2 and TRBJ1-5, is GAGVSQSPSNKVTEKGKDVELRCDPISGHTALYWYRQSLGQGLEFLIYFQGNSAPDKSGLPSDRFSAERTGGSVSTLTIQRTQQEDSAVYLCASSLDRGAQPQHFGDGTRLSIL.